This TCR beta chain was captured by sequencing in a study of metastatic and nonmetastatic thyroid tumors. The study, taken as a whole, reports: Significantly higher TCR beta diversity was reportedly seen in malignant thyroid tumors than benign nodules, in blood and tumor.

Every patient underwent thyroid surgery untreated. MiXCR reprocessed the PCR reads for TCRdb. The repertoire includes around 20,000 clones, approximately 23% of them detected once, and approximately 13% sits in the top ten. Trimming cost V 3 bases and J 1 base, with 12 bases left between them. The CDR3 spans 14 residues. CDR1 is DFQATT and CDR2 is SNEGSKA in the germline V gene (reference sequence). This clone was seen ten or more times. Its specificity is not known. The chain has TRBV20-1 and TRBJ1-1; D gene unclear. Sequencing used tumor tissue. This clonotype was sampled from a female donor with papillary thyroid cancer or a benign thyroid nodule (not recorded which). Some clones in this sample may be carry-over from other donors' samples. The CDR3: CSARDESRNTEAFF. The CDR3 DNA reads as TGCAGTGCTAGGGATGAGTCCCGGAACACTGAAGCTTTCTTT.